This T cell receptor (beta chain) is from a study of shared clonotypes between healthy human individuals. Overall study results and limits: Sequencing depth was predicted to influence how clonotypes are shared among donors. The genetic and exposure-history diversity represented was limited by few donors. Sampling used blood alone; tissue repertoires probably differ.

The repertoire was sequenced with immunoSEQ multiplex PCR; TCRdb's copy has only in-frame clones and lacks some. The repertoire includes around 1.1 million clones, around 78% of them detected once, and around 0.61% sits in the top ten. CDR1 and CDR2 from the germline V gene are MDHEN and SYDVKM. Trimming at V came to 5 bases and at J to 6 bases, leaving 12 bases not matched to a gene. The CDR3 sequence is 15 residues long. As regards this clone: Its antigen is currently unknown.

The J gene is TRBJ2-7, the V gene TRBV28; 8 bases match TRBD1. The sequencing sample was made of memory CD4+ T cells from PBMCs. The subset: CD45RA-negative fraction. The origin of this receptor is a man aged 18 to 29 in good health. Some clones in this sample may be carry-over from other donors' samples. The CDR3 loop reads CASSPGDRTGSEQYF. For the CDR3, the DNA is TGTGCCAGCAGTCCAGGGGACAGGACAGGGAGCGAGCAGTACTTC.